The clone carrying this TCR beta chain appeared a few times. Deletions cut 3 bases from V and 6 bases from J, with 9 bases between. Germline loops: CDR1 KGHSH, CDR2 LQKENI. This CDR3 region has 13 residues. Via MiXCR, TCRdb re-called the reads, giving one row per CDR3 protein. The sample has nearly 550,000 distinct CDR3 sequences; 16% are singletons. The record originates from a study of T cell repertoires in cytomegalovirus infection. Across the study: The public TCR beta signatures pointed to both CMV infection and matching HLA type.

V usage is TRBV18 and J usage is TRBJ1-5; D uncertain. The TCR comes from a human donor in good health (CMV status not recorded). Some clones in this sample may be carry-over from other donors' samples. What was sequenced was CD8+ T cells from PBMCs. The CDR3 sequence: CASSPDFTQPQHF. In DNA, the CDR3 is TGTGCCAGCTCACCGGACTTCACTCAGCCCCAGCATTTT.